A single sample gave rise to the 15 T cell receptor beta chains below, sequenced in a study of cytomegalovirus exposure and HLA in healthy donors. Clones were read by immunoSEQ multiplex PCR, and TCRdb kept only the in-frame ones, dropping some. The sample has roughly 100,000 clones; roughly nine tenths are singletons. Sequenced input: PBMCs. The receptors shown here come from a woman aged 18-29 years in good health and CMV-seropositive.

J is TRBJ2-7 and V is TRBV13; D is perhaps TRBD2 (5 bases). This CDR3 has 17 residues. Germline-derived CDR1 and CDR2 are PRHDT and FYEKMQ (reference sequence). The V end lost 0 bases, the J end lost 4 bases, and 19 bases lay between the germline ends. The CDR3 DNA follows: TGTGCCAGCAGCTTAGGCCCCGGGGATAGGGTTTATTACGAGCAGTACTTC. Translated: CASSLGPGDRVYYEQYF.

The chain has TRBV7-9 and TRBJ1-2, with 9 bases matching TRBD1. CDR1 is SEHNR, CDR2 FQNEAQ, per germline (reference sequence). V trimming: 4 bases; J trimming: 2 bases; junction bases outside the gene matches: 14. The CDR3 runs to 18 residues. Written as DNA, the CDR3 is TGTGCCAGCAGCTCCTACCCCCGGGACAGGGAAGCCAACTATGGCTACACCTTC. Encoded protein: CASSSYPRDREANYGYTF.

The CDR3 nucleotides read TGTGCCAGCAGAACTAGCGGGAGGGCAAAGACCCAGTACTTC. Its translation: CASRTSGRAKTQYF. V gene TRBV28 combines with J gene TRBJ2-5, with 13 positions matching TRBD2. With 6 bases clipped from V and 6 bases from J, the junction kept 4 bases outside the gene matches. This CDR3 is built from 14 residues. Per germline, CDR1 MDHEN and CDR2 SYDVKM. Complete variable domain (other parts from reference TRBV28 and TRBJ2-5): DVKVTQSSRYLVKRTGEKVFLECVQDMDHENMFWYRQDPGLGLRLIYFSYDVKMKEKGDIPEGYSVSREKKERFSLILESASTNQTSMYLCASRTSGRAKTQYFGPGTRLLVL.

This CDR3 reads CASSVEQGRGEQYF. For the CDR3, the DNA is TGTGCCAGCAGCGTAGAACAGGGAAGGGGCGAGCAGTACTTC. This sequence joins TRBV9 and TRBJ2-7; D is perhaps TRBD1 (6 bases). This CDR3 region has 14 residues. V lost 0 bases and J 6 bases, leaving 13 bases between the germline ends. Germline V gene sequence: CDR1 SGDLS, CDR2 YYNGEE.

The chain has TRBV5-1 and TRBJ2-3; a possible D gene is TRBD1 (5 bases). Germline lookup yields CDR1 SGHRS and CDR2 YFSETQ. The V end was cut by 4 bases, the J end by 2 bases, with 11 bases between. The CDR3 covers 14 residues. The CDR3 region has the DNA TGCGCCAGCAGCACAGACAGCCCCACAGATACGCAGTATTTT. It translates to CASSTDSPTDTQYF.

The chain recombines TRBV15 with TRBJ2-7; D possibly corresponds to TRBD1 (6 bases). Looked up from germline, CDR1 is LNHNV and CDR2 is YYDKDF (reference sequence). The V gene lost 4 bases and the J gene lost 2 bases, with 12 bases spanning the gap. This CDR3 is built from 14 residues. For the CDR3, the DNA is TGTGCCACCAGCATACGGGACAATGCCTACGAGCAGTACTTC. It yields the protein CATSIRDNAYEQYF.

The chain carries TRBV5-1 and TRBJ1-3; no definite D call. Per germline, CDR1 SGHRS and CDR2 YFSETQ. The CDR3 totals 14 residues. V lost 1 base to trimming and J lost 3 bases, with 8 bases between them. The CDR3 reads CASSLSPFGNTIYF. The CDR3 DNA reads as TGCGCCAGCAGCTTGTCTCCCTTTGGAAACACCATATATTTT.

V gene TRBV2 combines with J gene TRBJ2-1, with 7 bases aligning to TRBD2. J lost 9 bases, V lost 7 bases, and 9 bases had no gene match. In germline, CDR1 is SNHLY, CDR2 FYNNEI. This CDR3 contains 13 residues. This CDR3 is CASTLGLGGEQFF. CDR3 nucleotides: TGTGCCAGCACCTTAGGACTAGGAGGTGAGCAGTTCTTC.

V gene TRBV18 combines with J gene TRBJ1-1, with unresolved D. The CDR3 is made up of 13 amino acids. Germline-derived CDR1 and CDR2 are KGHSH and LQKENI. Trimming took off 5 bases at V and 3 bases at J, with 10 bases between the two ends. The CDR3 DNA sequence: TGTGCCAGCTCAGAAACCCGGGACACTGAAGCTTTCTTT. Protein product: CASSETRDTEAFF.

The V and J genes are TRBV28 and TRBJ2-1; D call uncertain. V lost 3 bases to trimming and J lost 7 bases, with 28 bases between them. CDR1 MDHEN and CDR2 SYDVKM come from the germline V gene. The CDR3 length is 19 residues. This CDR3 reads CASSFRTIIRLGRRNEQFF. The CDR3 region has the DNA TGTGCCAGCAGTTTCCGCACGATCATACGCTTAGGCCGGCGGAATGAGCAGTTCTTC.

V gene TRBV6-5 combines with J gene TRBJ2-7; D perhaps matches TRBD1 (5 bases). This CDR3 has 13 residues. CDR1 and CDR2 (germline): MNHEY, SVGAGI. With 8 bases removed from V and 2 bases from J, the gap between germline ends came to 13 bases. The CDR3 nucleotides are TGTGCCAGCGGACAATCTCTTACCTACGAGCAGTACTTC. Translated: CASGQSLTYEQYF.

The chain is built from TRBV7-2 and TRBJ1-6; D possibly corresponds to TRBD1 (5 bases). The germline V gene has CDR1 SGHTA and CDR2 FQGNSA. V was cut by 7 bases and J by 3 bases, with 19 bases left in between. This CDR3 comprises 17 residues. In DNA form, the CDR3 reads TGTGCCAGCACCCGGGGGGGGGTGGGATACTATAATTCACCCCTCCACTTT. Its protein is CASTRGGVGYYNSPLHF.

J is TRBJ2-1 and V is TRBV5-1; tentative D call: TRBD2 (6 bases). Germline V CDR1 and CDR2: SGHRS, YFSETQ. CDR3 length: 14 residues. The V and J ends lost 1 base and 6 bases respectively, with 11 bases between them. The CDR3 loop is CASSLTSSVNEQFF. The CDR3, as DNA: TGCGCCAGCAGCTTGACTAGCTCGGTCAATGAGCAGTTCTTC.

This clone showed up just once. J is TRBJ1-2 and V is TRBV5-1; 8 bases are a match to TRBD1. After removal of 0 bases from V and 8 bases from J, the junction contained 6 bases not matched to a gene. The germline gives CDR1 SGHRS, CDR2 YFSETQ. The CDR3 loop spans 14 amino acids. The CDR3 nucleotides are TGCGCCAGCAGCTTGGATGGACAGGGTCGAGGCTACACCTTC. Protein product: CASSLDGQGRGYTF.

This clone was observed once. V gene TRBV12-5 combines with J gene TRBJ1-5, with a tentative D call TRBD1 (5 bases). Germline V gene lookup returns CDR1 LGHNT and CDR2 FRNRAP. The CDR3 runs 15 residues. Trimming removed 0 bases from V and 6 bases from J, with 12 bases in between. CDR3 in DNA: TGTGCTAGTGGTTTGGTCGGGGGGAGGGGTCAGCCCCAGCATTTT. This gives the protein CASGLVGGRGQPQHF.